This T cell receptor beta chain stems from a study of shared clonotypes between healthy human individuals. Germline CDR1 and CDR2: LGHNA and YSLEER. The V end was cut by 0 bases, the J end by 2 bases, with 17 bases between. CDR3 length equals 19 residues. This clone was observed a single time. TCRdb keeps only in-frame clones here, not all; method: immunoSEQ multiplex PCR. The repertoire holds about 2.1 million clones, with roughly 93% as singletons. It was CD45RO-negative cells, positively selected for CCR7, that made up naive CD8 cells, with terminally differentiated effector memory CD45RA+ cells excluded.

The TCR was taken from a man younger than 35 in good health. Some clones in this sample may be carry-over from other donors' samples. The V and J genes are TRBV4-3 and TRBJ2-6, with D maybe TRBD1 (5 bases). Sequencing used naive CD8+ T cells from PBMCs. Here the CDR3 reads CASSQDRRGLGTGANVLTF. CDR3 nucleotides: TGCGCCAGCAGCCAAGATCGAAGGGGCTTGGGGACTGGGGCCAACGTCCTGACTTTC.